One and the same sample provided the 25 T cell receptor beta chains below, sequenced in a study of OX40 agonist ivuxolimab in advanced cancers. Assay used: immunoSEQ multiplex PCR; TCRdb lists only in-frame clones, some missing. In the table there are more than 9,000 clones, 69% of which are singletons. The sample consisted of CD4+ or CD8+ T cells sorted from blood, taken in a trial of the OX40 agonist ivuxolimab. The receptors come from an adult with an advanced solid tumor such as melanoma, head and neck, liver or kidney cancer.

This clone has just a few counts. CDR3 DNA: TGTGCCAGCAGCTTAATGGATCCCACAGATCAAGAGACCCAGTACTTC. Translating it yields CASSLMDPTDQETQYF. This chain joins TRBV11-3 and TRBJ2-5, with unresolved D. There are 16 residues in the CDR3. CDR1 is SGHNT and CDR2 is YENEEA in the germline V gene. V was shortened by 2 bases and J by 2 bases, with 15 bases between the two germline ends.

DNA for the CDR3: TGTGCCAGCAGCTTAGCCCTTCGTCTCGGGGAGACCCAGTACTTC. Translating gives CASSLALRLGETQYF. The chain has TRBV7-8 and TRBJ2-5; D gene uncertain. The germline V gene has CDR1 SGHVS and CDR2 FQNEAQ. The CDR3 length is 15 residues. V was cut by 0 bases and J by 5 bases, with 13 bases left in between.

V and J are TRBV6-6 and TRBJ2-1, with TRBD1 identical over 7 bases. There are 14 residues in the CDR3. Losses at the gene ends were 5 bases for V and 6 bases for J; bases not matched to a gene: 7. Germline V lookup: CDR1 MNHNY, CDR2 SVGAGI (reference sequence). The CDR3 is CASSDLGTANEQFF. For the CDR3, the DNA is TGTGCCAGCAGTGACTTAGGGACAGCCAATGAGCAGTTCTTC.

The chain employs TRBV27 and TRBJ1-5, with unresolved D. From germline, CDR1 is MNHEY and CDR2 SMNVEV (reference sequence). V was cut by 5 bases and J by 5 bases, with 10 bases left in between. The CDR3 length is 13 residues. The CDR3 sequence is CASSTGDYQPQHF. DNA for the CDR3: TGTGCCAGCAGTACCGGGGATTATCAGCCCCAGCATTTT.

V and J are TRBV7-1 and TRBJ2-7; D unresolved. TRBV7-1 is recorded as an ORF, its role being uncertain. V shed 6 bases and J shed 2 bases, with 14 bases lying between them. The CDR3 totals 14 residues. The CDR3 DNA reads as TGTGCCAGCAGTCTACTACTTCGTACCTACGAGCAGTACTTC. It translates to CASSLLLRTYEQYF.

The rearrangement joins TRBV6-5 to TRBJ2-7, with unresolved D. Trimming took 0 bases from V and 0 from J, leaving 6 bases between them. Looked up from germline, CDR1 is MNHEY and CDR2 is SVGAGI. This CDR3 region has 14 residues. The CDR3 DNA is TGTGCCAGCAGTTACTCGGGGTACTCCTACGAGCAGTACTTC. Its translation is CASSYSGYSYEQYF.

V is TRBV5-1 and J is TRBJ2-5; D is undetermined. CDR3 length equals 14 residues. The germline CDR1 and CDR2 sequences are SGHRS and YFSETQ. Trimming removed 0 bases from V and 1 base from J, with 7 bases in between. DNA for the CDR3: TGCGCCAGCAGCTTGGTACCGAGCCAAGAGACCCAGTACTTC. Protein: CASSLVPSQETQYF.

This clone is classed as medium-sized. One end of the junction fails to match germline, which may point to a read error. The chain links TRBV7-8 to TRBJ2-7, with 9 nucleotides matching TRBD2. This CDR3 has 14 amino acids. Germline V gene data show CDR1 as SGHVS and CDR2 as FQNEAQ. The CDR3 sequence: CASSLAGVAYEQYF. The CDR3 DNA reads TGTGCCAGCAGTTTAGCGGGAGTTGCCTACGAGCAGTACTTC.

The chain couples TRBV27 to TRBJ1-2; no definite D call. CDR1 MNHEY and CDR2 SMNVEV come from the germline V gene (reference sequence). V lost 5 bases to trimming and J lost 3 bases, with 13 bases between them. The CDR3 contains 14 residues. CDR3 in DNA: TGTGCCAGCAGTCAGGCGGGCGCGGACTATGGCTACACCTTC. Its protein is CASSQAGADYGYTF.

This clone was seen just once. The chain combines TRBV18 with TRBJ1-2; D perhaps matches TRBD1 (5 bases). Germline assignment: CDR1 KGHSH and CDR2 LQKENI. This CDR3 has 18 residues. Deletions cut 2 bases from V and 2 bases from J, with 21 bases between. CDR3 nucleotide sequence: TGTGCCAGCTCACCAAAAGATGAGGGGCCAGCAACCAACTATGGCTACACCTTC. Protein product: CASSPKDEGPATNYGYTF.

This clone was seen only a few times. This sequence joins TRBV29-1 and TRBJ1-2; no definite D call. Germline V gives CDR1 SQVTM, CDR2 ANQGSEA. Trimming removed 6 bases at V and 4 bases at J, with 9 bases between. The CDR3 consists of 11 residues. CDR3: CSVYSSYGYTF. CDR3 nucleotides: TGCAGCGTATACAGTAGCTATGGCTACACCTTC.

This clone was counted a few times. The genes are TRBV19 and TRBJ1-5; D gene unclear. Deletions cut 5 bases from V and 5 bases from J, with 10 bases between. Germline V gene lookup returns CDR1 LNHDA and CDR2 SQIVND (reference sequence). The CDR3 has 13 residues. CDR3 nucleotides: TGTGCCAGTAGTCCGTCTCCTTATCAGCCCCAGCATTTT. This sequence encodes CASSPSPYQPQHF.

Note on this clone: Given a much more abundant clone one base away, this may be a read error. This chain joins TRBV7-9 and TRBJ2-7, with 8 bases aligning to TRBD1. The V gene end was trimmed by 1 base and the J gene end by 3 bases; junction bases not matched to a gene: 11. The CDR3 length is 17 residues. Looked up from germline, CDR1 is SEHNR and CDR2 is FQNEAQ (reference sequence). CDR3 sequence: CASSLGGQATDNYEQYF. CDR3 sequence (DNA): TGTGCCAGCAGCTTAGGGGGACAGGCCACAGACAACTACGAGCAGTACTTC.

On this clone: Within the sample, other DNA sequences also encode this same CDR3. CDR3 DNA: TGTGCCAGCAGCAGCGGCCCGAACTACGAGCAGTACTTC. Translation: CASSSGPNYEQYF. This chain uses TRBV7-6 with TRBJ2-7, with TRBD2 as a possible D gene (5 bases). The CDR3 covers 13 residues. V lost 5 bases to trimming and J lost 3 bases, with 11 bases between them. Germline V gives CDR1 SGHVS, CDR2 FNYEAQ.

The DNA for the CDR3 is TGCGCCAGCAGCCAAGATGTAGGACAGGGCGGATGGGAGACCCAGTACTTC. Encoded protein: CASSQDVGQGGWETQYF. The rearrangement joins TRBV4-3 to TRBJ2-5; 8 bases line up with TRBD1. With V trimmed by 0 bases and J by 5 bases, 11 bases remained unmatched. This CDR3 region has 17 residues. CDR1 LGHNA and CDR2 YSLEER come from the germline V gene.

The chain has TRBV5-8 and TRBJ1-1; D not certain. Trimming stripped 0 bases from V and 2 bases from J, with 8 bases between. The CDR3 has 14 residues. Germline V gene sequence: CDR1 SGHTS, CDR2 YDEGEE. CDR3 loop: CASSLGGINTEAFF. CDR3 nucleotides: TGTGCCAGCAGCTTGGGTGGAATCAACACTGAAGCTTTCTTT.

There are a few counts of this clone. V usage is TRBV29-1 and J usage is TRBJ2-7; no clear D. The CDR3 is 12 amino acids. Germline V CDR1 and CDR2: SQVTM, ANQGSEA. V gave up 0 bases and J gave up 8 bases, with 11 bases separating them. In DNA, the CDR3 is TGCAGCGTTGAAGACTCGGAGAATCAGCAGTACTTC. Translated: CSVEDSENQQYF.

The V call is TRBV19, the J call TRBJ2-1; 9 positions match TRBD2. There are 15 residues in the CDR3. J was trimmed by 1 base and V by 3 bases; bases with no gene match: 1. Germline lookup yields CDR1 LNHDA and CDR2 SQIVND (reference sequence). CDR3 nucleotide sequence: TGTGCCAGTAGTATGAGCGGGAGGTCCTACAATGAGCAGTTCTTC. This codes for CASSMSGRSYNEQFF.

In this sample, this clone turned up a few times. The chain is built from TRBV5-4 and TRBJ2-1; 10 bases line up with TRBD2. This CDR3 is built from 15 residues. Unmatched junction bases numbered 1, after V lost 4 bases and J lost 0 bases. Germline values: CDR1 SGHNT, CDR2 YYREEE (reference sequence). The CDR3 loop is CASSPSGSSYNEQFF. The CDR3 region has the DNA TGTGCCAGCAGCCCTAGCGGGAGCTCCTACAATGAGCAGTTCTTC. The full variable domain, completed using reference TRBV5-4 and TRBJ2-1, is ETGVTQSPTHLIKTRGQQVTLRCSSQSGHNTVSWYQQALGQGPQFIFQYYREEENGRGNFPPRFSGLQFPNYSSELNVNALELDDSALYLCASSPSGSSYNEQFFGPGTRLTVL.

The V call is TRBV2, the J call TRBJ2-1; D is possibly TRBD2 (7 bases). Germline V lookup: CDR1 SNHLY, CDR2 FYNNEI. This CDR3 region has 13 residues. Between the trimmed V and J ends, which lost 8 bases and 4 bases, there was a span of 12 bases. DNA for the CDR3: TGTGCCAGCGGGGGGGCACTATACAATGAGCAGTTCTTC. This codes for CASGGALYNEQFF.

J is TRBJ1-1 and V is TRBV27, with D unclear. Germline V CDR1 and CDR2: MNHEY, SMNVEV (reference sequence). V was shortened by 0 bases and J by 8 bases, with 10 bases between the two germline ends. The CDR3 contains 13 residues. The CDR3 DNA sequence: TGTGCCAGCAGTTTATCTGTGGGAGTCGAAGCTTTCTTT. It specifies CASSLSVGVEAFF.

This clone has only one observation. The chain links TRBV5-6 to TRBJ2-7, with 10 bases fitting TRBD1. V shed 0 bases and J 4 bases; nucleotides not matched to a gene: 4. Germline CDR1 is SGHDT and CDR2 is YYEEEE. This CDR3 region has 15 residues. CDR3 protein: CASSLADRGPYEQYF. In DNA, the CDR3 is TGTGCCAGCAGCTTGGCCGACAGGGGGCCGTACGAGCAGTACTTC.

The chain links TRBV6-6 to TRBJ1-1; weak D call: TRBD1 (6 bases). CDR1 and CDR2 from the germline V gene are MNHNY and SVGAGI (reference sequence). V was shortened by 6 bases and J by 5 bases, with 10 bases between the two germline ends. This CDR3 is 12 amino acids long. The chain's CDR3 is CASSQQGTEAFF. As DNA, the CDR3 is TGTGCCAGCAGCCAACAGGGTACTGAAGCTTTCTTT.

The V and J genes are TRBV2 and TRBJ2-3; D might be TRBD2 (7 bases). V was shortened by 10 bases and J by 0 bases, with 20 bases between the two germline ends. The CDR3 length is 16 residues. CDR1 and CDR2 from the germline V gene are SNHLY and FYNNEI. CDR3 residues: CATDPGGHLSTDTQYF. As DNA, the CDR3 is TGTGCCACAGACCCCGGGGGGCACCTCAGCACAGATACGCAGTATTTT. Looking up the rest from reference TRBV2 and TRBJ2-3 gives the full variable domain: EPEVTQTPSHQVTQMGQEVILRCVPISNHLYFYWYRQILGQKVEFLVSFYNNEISEKSEIFDDQFSVERPDGSNFTLKIRSTKLEDSAMYFCATDPGGHLSTDTQYFGPGTRLTVL.

V and J are TRBV2 and TRBJ2-3, with D unclear. CDR1 is SNHLY, CDR2 FYNNEI, per germline. The CDR3 totals 11 residues. Trimming removed 4 bases from V and 4 bases from J, with 3 bases in between. The CDR3 DNA follows: TGTGCCAGCAGTGGGGCAGATACGCAGTATTTT. This translates into CASSGADTQYF.